These T cell receptor beta chains were read from a single sample in a study of T-cell reconstitution after alpha-beta-depleted transplantation in children. TCRdb used MiXCR to reprocess the PCR reads, holding one entry per CDR3 protein. This table holds about 300,000 distinct CDR3 sequences, roughly 9.1% found once. Sample: PBMCs, taken before TCRalphabeta/CD19-depleted stem cell transplant. These receptors were collected from a boy younger than two with acute myeloid leukemia, due to receive a stem cell transplant. CDR3s include the opening cysteine and the closing phenylalanine or tryptophan. A clone size is listed for some rows: how often the clone was seen (once, few, many), or a class if it is expanded.

>.|TRBJ2-3|TRBV6-2/TRBV6-3
CASSYSGRGDTQYF
>few|TRBJ2-6|TRBV4-2
CASSPLTGANVLTF
>.|TRBJ1-5|TRBV6-1
CASRPRGASYSNQPQHF
>many|TRBJ2-1|TRBV2
CASSENALGQQFF
>many|TRBJ2-1|TRBV6-2/TRBV6-3
CASSYSKWTGAYNEQFF
>many|TRBJ2-7|TRBV29-1
CSVEGSYEQYF
>.|TRBJ2-7|TRBV28
CASSSPRTSGRAYEQYF
>.|TRBJ2-1|TRBV20-1
CSAPGGEREGLFYNEQFF
>.|TRBJ1-6|TRBV6-2/TRBV6-3
CASRNSGHGNSPLHF
>.|TRBJ2-3|TRBV6-1
CASSEAAKGLLLTDTQYF
>.|TRBJ2-1|TRBV5-6
CASSLSAGAPYGEQFF
>many|TRBJ1-1|TRBV12-3/TRBV12-4
CASRPGPDTEAFF
>many|TRBJ1-3|TRBV4-3
CASSQDRAAGNTIYF
>many|TRBJ1-1|TRBV29-1
CSVARRDTYTEAFF
>few|TRBJ1-5|TRBV19
CASSIINRGNQPQHF
>many|TRBJ2-6|TRBV4-3
CASSQENPRGGVGANVLTF
>many|TRBJ2-1|TRBV7-2
CASSRSGTSGPRNEQFF
>.|TRBJ2-1|TRBV20-1
CSARGPPGSGSGDEQFF
>.|TRBJ2-3|TRBV20-1
CSARDPSGRAPKDTQYF
>few|TRBJ1-5|TRBV29-1
CSVVQGGQPQHF
>many|TRBJ1-3|TRBV15
CATSRDRGIGNTIYF
>many|TRBJ2-7|TRBV11-2
CASSLGGSPSYEQYF
>many|TRBJ2-1|TRBV28
CASSLSLDNEQFF
>few|TRBJ2-7|TRBV7-8
CASSLRRETGSYEQYF
>few|TRBJ1-1|TRBV3-1
CASSLTPGTEAFF
>few|TRBJ2-7|TRBV11-3
CASAPGEAYEQYF
>.|TRBJ2-7|TRBV28
CASSVDQGAPSYEQYF
>many|TRBJ1-1|TRBV6-2/TRBV6-3
CASNLQGVNTEAFF
>many|TRBJ2-3|TRBV9
CASSDGAGPTDTQYF
>.|TRBJ2-7|TRBV6-1
CASSKTDVRQGGDYYEQYF
>many|TRBJ2-3|TRBV7-2
CASSSLATPTDTQYF
>many|TRBJ2-1|TRBV15
CATSTGVLPSYNEQFF
>many|TRBJ2-3|TRBV7-3
CASSLATRTDTQYF
>many|TRBJ2-7|TRBV12-3/TRBV12-4
CASSSGLAGGNEQYF
>many|TRBJ2-1|TRBV25-1
CASSEYTGSSYNEQFF
>many|TRBJ2-1|TRBV21-1
CASSTRDWFYNEQFF
>many|TRBJ2-1|TRBV6-1
CASSKLAGELYEQFF
>many|TRBJ2-3|TRBV18
CASSATSGGGDTQYF
>few|TRBJ2-4|TRBV29-1
CSVAGENKNIQYF
>many|TRBJ1-2|TRBV20-1
CSARDQGRFYGYTF
>many|TRBJ2-1|TRBV28
CASSLSPGTGGIYEQFF
>many|TRBJ2-1|TRBV5-1
CASSLAPSGRPYNEQFF
>many|TRBJ1-1|TRBV5-1
CASSLVGEQKAFF
>many|TRBJ1-1|TRBV7-8
CASSHPGGKNTEAFF
>.|TRBJ2-2|TRBV24-1
CATSEGSGELFF
>many|TRBJ2-5|TRBV28
CASSFFQGADQETQYF
>.|TRBJ2-3|TRBV12-3/TRBV12-4
CACSFGQGHTDTQYF
>few|TRBJ2-1|TRBV7-2
CASSLAGVGTYNEQFF